These 5 T cell receptor beta chains were sequenced from one sample in a study of T cells in Graves' hyperthyroidism and ophthalmopathy (dated by TCRdb to the late 2010s). The method behind the library was multiplex PCR. Instrument on record: Illumina HiSeq 2000. TCR beta CDR3 regions were amplified from RNA transcripts. For the first round of RT-PCR on the TCR CDR3, the HTBI primer set was used together with the Qiagen OneStep RT-PCR kit. TCRdb itself trimmed the public reads at Q25 with fastp, ran MiXCR and retained productive beta chains. For every CDR3 protein sequence, its rows merge into one entry that carries the most common genes and DNA. In this sample the table shows 600,000 to 750,000 distinct CDR3 sequences, 15% to 20% of which occur a single time. Roughly a sixth of the sample is held by the ten biggest clonotypes. Input material: blood. These receptors all come from a man over 45 with Graves' hyperthyroidism.

This clonotype was detected many times. The chain has TRBV11-2 and TRBJ1-2; 10 bases agree with TRBD1. V was clipped by 4 bases and J by 4 bases; unmatched bases: 6. From germline, CDR1 is SGHAT and CDR2 FQNNGV. The length of the CDR3 is 15 residues. In DNA, the CDR3 is TGTGCCAGCAGCTATGAGACAGGGGGCAGCTATGGCTACACCTTC. It is translated as CASSYETGGSYGYTF.

This clonotype was counted at least ten times. The chain uses TRBV29-1 and TRBJ2-1; 12 bases line up with TRBD1. Germline CDR1 reads SQVTM; CDR2 reads ANQGSEA. Trimming took 1 base from V and 6 from J; bases not matched to a gene: 1. CDR3 size: 14 residues. CDR3 in amino acids: CSVEGDRGPNEQFF. The CDR3 DNA follows: TGCAGCGTTGAAGGGGACAGGGGGCCCAATGAGCAGTTCTTC.

This clonotype was found many times. This chain joins TRBV3-1 and TRBJ1-2, with TRBD1 identical over 7 bases. The germline gives CDR1 LGHDT, CDR2 YNNKEL (reference sequence). The CDR3 consists of 16 residues. V trimming: 0 bases; J trimming: 0 bases; junction bases outside the gene matches: 4. CDR3 bases: TGTGCCAGCAGCCAAGAAAGAGGGACAGCTAACTATGGCTACACCTTC. Translating gives CASSQERGTANYGYTF.

A few counts support this clonotype. V and J are TRBV14 and TRBJ1-2; D gene uncertain. The CDR3 spans 14 residues. The V gene's germline CDR1 is SGHDN and CDR2 FVKESK. Trimming left V 0 bases short and J 4 bases short, with 9 bases between. The CDR3: CASSQEPTIYGYTF. CDR3 in DNA: TGTGCCAGCAGCCAAGAACCCACTATCTATGGCTACACCTTC.

The chain couples TRBV15 to TRBJ2-5; 9 bases map to TRBD2. The V gene end was trimmed by 0 bases and the J gene end by 4 bases; junction bases not matched to a gene: 12. Germline CDR1 reads LNHNV; CDR2 reads YYDKDF (reference sequence). There are 18 residues in the CDR3. This CDR3 reads CATSREWRVAGVSETQYF. CDR3 DNA sequence: TGTGCCACCAGCAGAGAGTGGAGAGTAGCGGGAGTGTCAGAGACCCAGTACTTC.